These 21 T cell receptor beta chains came from one sample sequenced in a study of T-cell reconstitution after alpha-beta-depleted transplantation in children. The library targeted TCRbeta and was prepared with unique molecular identifiers. MiXCR was run by TCRdb on the PCR reads, yielding one entry per CDR3 protein. The sample lists almost 500,000 distinct CDR3 sequences, more than 9% seen once, with 2% to 2.5% in the top ten. The input for sequencing was PBMCs, taken before TCRalphabeta/CD19-depleted stem cell transplant. The receptors shown here come from a child aged 2 to 15 with inherited bone marrow failure, due to receive a stem cell transplant.

This clonotype was seen ten or more times. The chain links TRBV4-3 to TRBJ2-1; 10 bases align to TRBD2. V lost 0 bases, J lost 2 bases, and 10 bases stayed unmatched. CDR1 LGHNA and CDR2 YSLEER come from the germline V gene. This CDR3 is built from 19 residues. The CDR3 protein is CASSQDRSSGRGPYNEQFF. The CDR3 DNA reads TGCGCCAGCAGCCAAGACAGGAGCAGCGGGAGGGGCCCCTACAATGAGCAGTTCTTC.

This clonotype was detected ten times or more. The genes are TRBV20-1 and TRBJ2-7, with D possibly matching TRBD1 (5 bases). The CDR3 contains 14 residues. CDR1 and CDR2 (germline): DFQATT, SNEGSKA (reference sequence). Trimming shortened V by 3 bases and J by 2 bases, and 14 bases separated the two germline ends. The CDR3 nucleotides are TGCAGTGCTAGTCCGAGAGGACACACCTACGAGCAGTACTTC. This gives the protein CSASPRGHTYEQYF.

This clonotype was seen a few times. The V call is TRBV20-1, the J call TRBJ2-1; 12 positions match TRBD2. In germline, CDR1 is DFQATT, CDR2 SNEGSKA (reference sequence). This CDR3 spans 15 amino acids. Trimming cost V 1 base and J 9 bases; bases outside gene matches: 7. The CDR3 DNA reads TGCAGTGCTAGAGGTCCTAGCGGGAGGGCCATTGAGCAGTTCTTC. The encoded protein is CSARGPSGRAIEQFF.

The J gene is TRBJ2-7, the V gene TRBV23-1; D is unclear. TRBV23-1 is marked as an open reading frame, function uncertain. The CDR3 is 14 amino acids. V was clipped by 0 bases and J by 0 bases, with 6 bases between them. The CDR3 spells CASSQSRNSYEQYF. The CDR3 DNA follows: TGCGCCAGCAGTCAATCGAGAAACTCCTACGAGCAGTACTTC.

The V and J genes are TRBV27 and TRBJ1-5; 7 nucleotides agree with TRBD1. Losses at the gene ends were 6 bases for V and 2 bases for J; bases not matched to a gene: 4. The CDR3 is made up of 14 amino acids. Germline V gives CDR1 MNHEY, CDR2 SMNVEV (reference sequence). CDR3 sequence reads: CASRQGFGNQPQHF. In DNA form, the CDR3 reads TGTGCCAGCAGACAGGGGTTCGGCAATCAGCCCCAGCATTTT.

This clonotype was counted ten times or more. The chain employs TRBV4-3 and TRBJ2-3, with TRBD2 matching over 7 bases. The germline V gene encodes CDR1 LGHNA and CDR2 YSLEER. After removal of 4 bases from V and 2 bases from J, the junction contained 3 bases not matched to a gene. The CDR3 spans 14 residues. Here the CDR3 reads CASSPLADTDTQYF. In nucleotides, the CDR3 is TGCGCCAGCAGCCCCCTAGCGGACACAGATACGCAGTATTTT.

This clonotype turned up a few times. The CDR3 sequence is CASSLLSSGRYDNEQFF. CDR3 bases: TGTGCCAGCAGCTTGTTGTCTAGCGGGAGGTACGACAATGAGCAGTTCTTC. The chain carries TRBV5-6 and TRBJ2-1; 11 nucleotides line up with TRBD2. Germline V lookup: CDR1 SGHDT, CDR2 YYEEEE. This CDR3 is built from 17 residues. The J segment lost 5 bases and the V segment lost 1 base, leaving 8 bases of the junction unmatched.

This clonotype came up many times. The gene calls are TRBV11-2 and TRBJ2-2; 10 positions match TRBD2. CDR1 and CDR2 (germline): SGHAT, FQNNGV. The CDR3 sequence is 20 residues long. V lost 5 bases to trimming and J lost 4 bases; unmatched junction nucleotides: 19. In nucleotides, the CDR3 is TGTGCCAGCAGCCGCATGCCGACTAGCGGGCCTCACCCAGCCACCGGGGAGCTGTTTTTT. This sequence encodes CASSRMPTSGPHPATGELFF.

This clonotype was seen a few times. This chain connects TRBV21-1 to TRBJ2-5; no check of the table's D call, TRBD1, against the DNA was made. TRBV21-1 is termed a pseudogene. The CDR3 sequence is 17 residues long. The CDR3 reads CASSKGMGANKQETQYF. CDR3 coding DNA: TGTGCCAGCAGCAAAGGCATGGGGGCCAACAAACAAGAGACCCAGTACTTC.

This clonotype was seen at least ten times. The V and J genes are TRBV4-2 and TRBJ2-7; the D gene is possibly TRBD2 (5 bases). Trimming left V 2 bases short and J 3 bases short, with 14 bases between. The CDR3 loop spans 15 amino acids. Germline CDR1 and CDR2: LGHNA and YNFKEQ. The CDR3 region is CASSQTGLSHYEQYF. The CDR3 DNA sequence: TGTGCCAGCAGCCAAACGGGGTTGAGCCACTACGAGCAGTACTTC.

In regard to this clonotype: This may be a read error, as it is one base from a much larger clone. The gene calls are TRBV24-1 and TRBJ2-1, with TRBD1 matching 10 bases. Per germline, CDR1 KGHDR and CDR2 SFDVKD. The CDR3 covers 16 residues. The CDR3 DNA follows: TGTGCCACCAGTGATTTAGGGGACAGGGGCGACAATGACCAGTTCTTC. This sequence encodes CATSDLGDRGDNDQFF.

At least ten counts were recorded for this clonotype. The J gene is TRBJ2-2, the V gene TRBV4-3; D unresolved. Per the germline V gene, CDR1 is LGHNA and CDR2 is YSLEER. V was trimmed by 1 base and J by 1 base, leaving 4 bases between them. The CDR3 is 14 residues long. The CDR3 bases are TGCGCCAGCAGCCAAGGGAAGAACACCGGGGAGCTGTTTTTT. Protein product: CASSQGKNTGELFF.

This clonotype was found many times. The V call is TRBV6-2 or TRBV6-3, the J call TRBJ2-1, with 7 bases lining up with TRBD1. After removal of 6 bases from V and 0 bases from J, the junction contained 8 bases not matched to a gene. Germline V lookup: CDR1 MNHEY, CDR2 SVGEGT. This CDR3 has 16 amino acids. The CDR3 here is CASSSEQGSSYNEQFF. Here the CDR3 DNA reads TGTGCCAGCAGCTCAGAACAGGGGAGCTCCTACAATGAGCAGTTCTTC.

Only a few counts were recorded for this clonotype. The rearrangement links TRBV30 to TRBJ1-5, with D possibly being TRBD1 (5 bases). This CDR3 has 14 residues. The V gene lost 0 bases and the J gene lost 4 bases, with 10 bases spanning the gap. Germline CDR1 is GTSNPN and CDR2 is SVGIG (reference sequence). For the CDR3, the DNA is TGTGCCTGGAGTGTCTCCAGGGATAATCAGCCCCAGCATTTT. Translation: CAWSVSRDNQPQHF.

V gene TRBV20-1 combines with J gene TRBJ2-5, with D tentatively TRBD2 (6 bases). Per germline, CDR1 DFQATT and CDR2 SNEGSKA (reference sequence). Trimming took 3 bases from V and 4 from J, leaving 21 bases between them. This CDR3 has 16 residues. The CDR3 protein is CSASPLLASYRETQYF. As DNA, the CDR3 is TGCAGTGCTAGCCCCCTCCTAGCGTCTTATCGAGAGACCCAGTACTTC.

There are many counts of this clonotype. The gene calls are TRBV12-3 or TRBV12-4 and TRBJ2-1; 8 positions agree with TRBD2. The trim removed 5 bases at V and 4 bases at J, leaving 10 bases unmatched. This CDR3 is built from 16 residues. CDR3 protein: CASSPLAGPGYNEQFF. In nucleotides, the CDR3 is TGTGCCAGCAGTCCCCTAGCGGGTCCCGGGTACAATGAGCAGTTCTTC.

Ten or more counts support this clonotype. This chain uses TRBV28 with TRBJ2-7; TRBD2 aligns across 11 bases. V lost 4 bases to trimming and J lost 2 bases; unmatched junction nucleotides: 10. CDR1 MDHEN and CDR2 SYDVKM come from the germline V gene. The CDR3 is 17 amino acids. The CDR3 here is CASSWLATSGATYEQYF. The CDR3 region has the DNA TGTGCCAGCAGTTGGTTGGCGACTAGCGGGGCTACCTACGAGCAGTACTTC.

This clonotype was counted at least ten times. The gene calls are TRBV27 and TRBJ1-5, with 11 bases matching TRBD1. Germline V gene data show CDR1 as MNHEY and CDR2 as SMNVEV (reference sequence). V shed 4 bases and J 6 bases; nucleotides not matched to a gene: 2. CDR3 length: 14 residues. CDR3 DNA sequence: TGTGCCAGCAGTTGGACAGGGGGCCTTCAGCCCCAGCATTTT. Its translation is CASSWTGGLQPQHF.

This clonotype occurred many times. The rearrangement joins TRBV11-2 to TRBJ2-7; maybe TRBD1 (6 bases). The CDR3 is 15 residues long. Deletions cut 5 bases from V and 4 bases from J, with 18 bases between. Germline-derived CDR1 and CDR2 are SGHAT and FQNNGV. CDR3: CASSPGFGGSYEQYF. The CDR3 DNA reads TGTGCCAGCAGCCCCGGGTTTGGGGGCTCTTACGAGCAGTACTTC.

V and J are TRBV23-1 and TRBJ2-2; D assignment may be TRBD1 or TRBD2 (5 bases each). TRBV23-1 has ORF status, its function being uncertain. The CDR3 length is 13 residues. The V gene lost 9 bases and the J gene lost 5 bases, with 13 bases spanning the gap. CDR3 sequence reads: CARPGPRTGELFF. The CDR3 nucleotides read TGCGCCAGGCCGGGACCTCGAACCGGGGAGCTGTTTTTT.

This clonotype was observed many times. This chain joins TRBV7-2 and TRBJ1-4; weak D call: TRBD1 (5 bases). This CDR3 has 17 amino acids. From germline, CDR1 is SGHTA and CDR2 FQGNSA. Trimming left V 0 bases short and J 8 bases short, with 19 bases between. The CDR3 region is CASSLAQGRIGREKLFF. In nucleotides, the CDR3 is TGTGCCAGCAGCTTAGCCCAGGGACGGATTGGACGGGAAAAACTGTTTTTT.